These 21 T cell receptor beta chains originate from one sample sequenced in a study of glioma-infiltrating T cells. TCR alpha and beta CDR3 regions were amplified from RNA using iRepertoire nested multiplex PCR. TCRdb called the multiplex PCR reads again in MiXCR, with one record for every CDR3 protein. This table holds roughly 200,000 distinct CDR3 sequences, around 30% found once. The sample taken for sequencing was glioma tissue, nonneoplastic brain tissue, or PBMCs (not recorded which). The receptors derive from a human donor with low-grade glioma or glioblastoma, undergoing nonglioma brain surgery, or in good health (not recorded which).

This clonotype was counted at least ten times. J is TRBJ2-7 and V is TRBV2, with 7 bases matching TRBD1. Per germline, CDR1 SNHLY and CDR2 FYNNEI. J gave up 3 bases and V 4 bases, and 3 bases lay outside the gene matches. The CDR3 is made up of 13 amino acids. The CDR3 nucleotides are TGTGCCAGCAGTGGGGACAGCAGCTACGAGCAGTACTTC. Amino acids: CASSGDSSYEQYF.

This clonotype was counted at least ten times. The chain is built from TRBV6-1 and TRBJ2-3; D call uncertain. The CDR3 runs to 16 residues. Germline CDR1 reads MNHNS; CDR2 reads SASEGT. Trimming shortened V by 5 bases and J by 0 bases, and 15 bases separated the two germline ends. The CDR3 spells CASSYPKTYSTDTQYF. The CDR3 bases are TGTGCCAGCAGTTATCCGAAGACCTATAGCACAGATACGCAGTATTTT.

By share, this clonotype counts as medium-sized (0.01 to 0.1%). The gene calls are TRBV7-9 and TRBJ2-2; D unresolved. CDR1 is SEHNR and CDR2 is FQNEAQ in the germline V gene (reference sequence). The CDR3 loop spans 14 amino acids. V was trimmed by 3 bases and J by 1 base, leaving 6 bases between them. The CDR3 nucleotides read TGTGCCAGCAGCTTTACGGAGAACACCGGGGAGCTGTTTTTT. Protein: CASSFTENTGELFF.

This clonotype was detected ten times or more. The chain uses TRBV10-2 and TRBJ1-5; weak D call: TRBD1 (5 bases). V gave up 2 bases and J gave up 7 bases, with 9 bases separating them. The V gene's germline CDR1 is WSHSY and CDR2 SAAADI. This CDR3 region has 13 residues. Here the CDR3 DNA reads TGCGCCAGCAGTGAGCAGGGTCGACAGCCCCAGCATTTT. It is translated as CASSEQGRQPQHF.

The chain carries TRBV12-5 and TRBJ2-1; D remains ambiguous. CDR3 length equals 14 residues. CDR1 and CDR2 from the germline V gene are LGHNT and FRNRAP. Trimming removed 3 bases from V and 0 bases from J, with 6 bases in between. CDR3 coding DNA: TGTGCTAGTGGTTTCGGAACCTCCTACAATGAGCAGTTCTTC. Translating it yields CASGFGTSYNEQFF.

Ten or more counts support this clonotype. The chain employs TRBV7-2 and TRBJ1-6; 10 bases align to TRBD1. Germline trimming cut 3 bases from V and 10 bases from J; bases unmatched to any gene: 15. The CDR3 contains 18 residues. Germline CDR1 SGHTA, CDR2 FQGNSA. The CDR3 loop is CASSLLSGGTGARSPLHF. CDR3 in DNA: TGTGCCAGCAGCTTGTTAAGTGGCGGGACAGGGGCGCGCTCACCCCTCCACTTT. Together with reference TRBV7-2 and TRBJ1-6, the CDR3 gives the full variable domain: GAGVSQSPSNKVTEKGKDVELRCDPISGHTALYWYRQSLGQGLEFLIYFQGNSAPDKSGLPSDRFSAERTGGSVSTLTIQRTQQEDSAVYLCASSLLSGGTGARSPLHFGNGTRLTVT.

Many counts were recorded for this clonotype. The chain combines TRBV7-9 with TRBJ2-1; tentative D call: TRBD1 (5 bases). Germline assignment: CDR1 SEHNR and CDR2 FQNEAQ (reference sequence). The CDR3 runs 15 residues. Trimming took 3 bases from V and 5 from J, leaving 14 bases between them. Here the CDR3 reads CASSFYGARDNEQFF. The CDR3 DNA is TGTGCCAGCAGCTTTTATGGGGCCAGGGACAATGAGCAGTTCTTC. Full variable domain (missing parts from reference TRBV7-9 and TRBJ2-1): DTGVSQNPRHKITKRGQNVTFRCDPISEHNRLYWYRQTLGQGPEFLTYFQNEAQLEKSRLLSDRFSAERPKGSFSTLEIQRTEQGDSAMYLCASSFYGARDNEQFFGPGTRLTVL.

This clonotype was found many times. The rearrangement joins TRBV29-1 to TRBJ1-5, with TRBD1 matching 8 bases. V was clipped by 6 bases and J by 2 bases; unmatched bases: 12. This CDR3 comprises 16 residues. CDR1 is SQVTM and CDR2 is ANQGSEA in the germline V gene. The CDR3 nucleotides are TGCAGCGTCGGGACAGGCGCCTCCACGGGCAATCAGCCCCAGCATTTT. This sequence encodes CSVGTGASTGNQPQHF.

The chain uses TRBV2 and TRBJ2-1; 10 positions agree with TRBD1. The V gene's germline CDR1 is SNHLY and CDR2 FYNNEI. V was clipped by 7 bases and J by 3 bases; unmatched bases: 6. This CDR3 comprises 15 residues. The DNA for the CDR3 is TGTGCCAGCACCCCGACAGGGGGCCTCTACAATGAGCAGTTCTTC. This sequence encodes CASTPTGGLYNEQFF.

This clonotype has ten or more counts. The V and J genes are TRBV7-2 and TRBJ1-5; D unresolved. Germline CDR1 is SGHTA and CDR2 is FQGNSA. This CDR3 has 12 residues. The ends were cut back, 1 base at V and 6 bases at J, with 4 bases in the middle. The CDR3, as DNA: TGTGCCAGCAGCTTAGTCGGTCAGCCCCAGCATTTT. Amino acid sequence: CASSLVGQPQHF.

This clonotype was detected ten times or more. The V and J genes are TRBV7-2 and TRBJ2-3; D gene ambiguous. Germline CDR1 and CDR2: SGHTA and FQGNSA. The germline V and J ends were trimmed by 5 bases and 6 bases, with 9 bases remaining between them. This CDR3 has 12 amino acids. DNA of the CDR3: TGTGCCAGCAGCCCGGTGGGGGATACGCAGTATTTT. Its translation is CASSPVGDTQYF.

This clonotype turned up a few times. The chain couples TRBV5-1 to TRBJ1-1; unclear D gene. Germline values: CDR1 SGHRS, CDR2 YFSETQ. The CDR3 loop spans 14 amino acids. V was clipped by 0 bases and J by 4 bases, with 10 bases between them. CDR3 residues: CASSLEGVGTEAFF. The CDR3 DNA sequence: TGCGCCAGCAGCTTGGAGGGTGTCGGCACTGAAGCTTTCTTT. Complete variable domain (other parts from reference TRBV5-1 and TRBJ1-1): KAGVTQTPRYLIKTRGQQVTLSCSPISGHRSVSWYQQTPGQGLQFLFEYFSETQRNKGNFPGRFSGRQFSNSRSEMNVSTLELGDSALYLCASSLEGVGTEAFFGQGTRLTVV.

This clonotype showed up many times. This chain joins TRBV20-1 and TRBJ2-5; D is ambiguous. This CDR3 spans 13 amino acids. V lost 2 bases and J lost 1, with 8 bases in between. Germline CDR1 and CDR2: DFQATT and SNEGSKA (reference sequence). The CDR3: CSARSGFQETQYF. CDR3 bases: TGCAGTGCTAGATCCGGATTCCAAGAGACCCAGTACTTC.

About this clonotype: This may be a read error: a much more frequent sequence differs by one nucleotide. CDR3 bases: TGCAGCGTTGAGGGACAGGGGTGCGAGCAGTACTTC. This sequence encodes CSVEGQGCEQYF. The chain combines TRBV29-1 with TRBJ2-7; TRBD1 aligns across 10 bases. Germline CDR1 SQVTM, CDR2 ANQGSEA. The CDR3 consists of 12 residues. V lost 3 bases to trimming and J lost 6 bases; unmatched junction nucleotides: 2.

V usage is TRBV7-9 and J usage is TRBJ2-3, with TRBD2 matching 10 bases. The germline gives CDR1 SEHNR, CDR2 FQNEAQ (reference sequence). The V segment lost 4 bases and the J segment 3 bases; nucleotides outside the gene matches: 7. The CDR3 consists of 16 residues. CDR3 residues: CASSSPSGRATDTQYF. The CDR3, as DNA: TGTGCCAGCAGCTCCCCTAGCGGGAGAGCAACAGATACGCAGTATTTT. Supplemented by reference TRBV7-9 and TRBJ2-3, the full variable domain reads DTGVSQNPRHKITKRGQNVTFRCDPISEHNRLYWYRQTLGQGPEFLTYFQNEAQLEKSRLLSDRFSAERPKGSFSTLEIQRTEQGDSAMYLCASSSPSGRATDTQYFGPGTRLTVL.

This clonotype has at least ten counts. The chain combines TRBV6-2 or TRBV6-3 with TRBJ1-1; tentative D call: TRBD1 (5 bases). V dropped 5 bases and J dropped 5 bases, with 12 bases sitting between them. The CDR3 runs to 13 residues. The germline gives CDR1 MNHEY, CDR2 SVGEGT. In nucleotides, the CDR3 is TGTGCCAGCAGTGCCAGCGGGGGTACTGAAGCTTTCTTT. This sequence encodes CASSASGGTEAFF.

On this clonotype itself: A much larger clone lies a single base off, so this may be a read error. This chain links TRBV20-1 with TRBJ2-1; 11 bases are a match to TRBD2. CDR1 is DFQATT, CDR2 SNEGSKA, per germline (reference sequence). V shed 3 bases, J shed 12 bases, and the junction held 16 bases outside the gene matches. The CDR3 has 16 residues. CDR3 protein: CSASTRTSGSLLGQFF. In nucleotides, the CDR3 is TGCAGTGCTAGTACTAGGACTAGCGGGTCCCTATTGGGGCAGTTCTTC.

This clonotype was detected ten times or more. Here the CDR3 DNA reads TGTGCCAGCAGCTTAATGTCATATAGCAATCAGCCCCAGCATTTT. Translation: CASSLMSYSNQPQHF. The rearrangement uses TRBV7-2 and TRBJ1-5; D not certain. The ends were cut back, 2 bases at V and 0 bases at J, with 8 bases in the middle. Per the germline V gene, CDR1 is SGHTA and CDR2 is FQGNSA. CDR3 size: 15 residues.

This clonotype was found many times. The V call is TRBV6-6, the J call TRBJ2-3, with D possibly being TRBD2 (6 bases). The germline V gene has CDR1 MNHNY and CDR2 SVGAGI (reference sequence). CDR3 size: 16 residues. With 0 bases removed from V and 0 bases from J, the gap between germline ends came to 10 bases. The CDR3 bases are TGTGCCAGCAGTTACTCGAGCGGAGGGAGCACAGATACGCAGTATTTT. Translation: CASSYSSGGSTDTQYF.

There are many counts of this clonotype. V gene TRBV25-1 combines with J gene TRBJ1-4; 7 bases map to TRBD1. CDR1 is MGHDK and CDR2 is SYGVNS in the germline V gene. With V trimmed by 8 bases and J by 8 bases, 8 bases remained unmatched. The CDR3 runs to 13 residues. The CDR3 protein is CASRQGFGEKLFF. The CDR3 bases are TGTGCCAGCCGACAGGGATTCGGAGAAAAACTGTTTTTT.

Comment on this clonotype: A much larger clone is a single base away; this may be a read error. J is TRBJ1-5 and V is TRBV10-3; TRBD1 matches 7 bases. There are 14 residues in the CDR3. Germline CDR1 reads ENHRY; CDR2 reads SYGVKD. Germline trimming cut 0 bases from V and 6 bases from J; bases unmatched to any gene: 2. DNA of the CDR3: TGTGCCATCAGTGAGTCAGGGGGCTTTCAGCCCCAGCATTTT. It yields the protein CAISESGGFQPQHF.